This TCR beta chain was found in a study of T-cell reconstitution after alpha-beta-depleted transplantation in children. Notes on the study in general: There were some patients whose high TCRbeta diversity at day 60 came from surviving recipient T cells and thymic progenitors.

Trimming took 4 bases from V and 2 from J; bases not matched to a gene: 1. The V gene's germline CDR1 is MNHEY and CDR2 SMNVEV (reference sequence). The CDR3 has 14 amino acids. This clonotype was found many times. The antigen is not known. Unique molecular identifiers were incorporated during preparation of the TCRbeta library. TCRdb reprocessed the PCR reads with MiXCR, giving one entry per CDR3 protein. The repertoire holds around 450,000 distinct CDR3 sequences, roughly a tenth seen once, with about 2% in the top ten. This specimen was PBMCs, taken before TCRalphabeta/CD19-depleted stem cell transplant. V and J are TRBV27 and TRBJ2-7; 11 positions match TRBD1. This receptor was taken from a child under 10 years old with inherited bone marrow failure, due to receive a stem cell transplant. This chain's CDR3 is CASSWGQGAYEQYF. CDR3 nucleotide sequence: TGTGCCAGCAGTTGGGGACAGGGGGCCTACGAGCAGTACTTC.